The 27 T cell receptor beta chains given below trace back to one sample, sequenced in a study of circulating CD8 cells and anti-PD-1 response in melanoma. Four subsets defined by PD-1 and/or TIGIT were sorted from live CD3+CD8+TCRalphabeta+ cells. TCR libraries were prepared from 15 ng of total RNA with the QIAseq Immune Repertoire TCR panel. MiXCR was run by TCRdb on the reads, yielding one entry per CDR3 protein. The sample shows 2,400 or so distinct CDR3 sequences, more than 5.5% of them seen only once. The sequencing here drew on CD8+ T cells from PBMCs, taken at baseline or after one month of anti-PD-1 therapy (not recorded which). Source of these receptors: a human donor with melanoma.

This clonotype is classed as medium-sized. The V gene is TRBV28, the J gene TRBJ2-5, with 7 positions matching TRBD1. Germline assignment: CDR1 MDHEN and CDR2 SYDVKM. V gave up 6 bases and J gave up 1 base; unmatched junction bases: 5. The CDR3 has 14 amino acids. The CDR3 DNA follows: TGTGCCAGCAGCCCCGACAGGGTCCAAGAGACCCAGTACTTC. This codes for CASSPDRVQETQYF.

In its sample, this clonotype ranks as medium-sized. The chain employs TRBV20-1 and TRBJ2-3; perhaps TRBD1 as D (5 bases). CDR3 size: 15 residues. Germline CDR1 reads DFQATT; CDR2 reads SNEGSKA (reference sequence). Trimming stripped 0 bases from V and 0 bases from J, with 10 bases between. In DNA, the CDR3 is TGCAGTGCTAGAGATCTAGGGGCCAGCACAGATACGCAGTATTTT. It encodes CSARDLGASTDTQYF.

In its sample, this clonotype ranks as medium-sized (0.01 to 0.1%). V usage is TRBV19 and J usage is TRBJ2-1; TRBD1 matches 9 bases. V trimming: 9 bases; J trimming: 14 bases; junction bases outside the gene matches: 8. CDR3 length equals 11 residues. Germline CDR1 LNHDA, CDR2 SQIVND (reference sequence). This CDR3 is CASLGGTGKFF. The CDR3 nucleotides are TGTGCCAGCCTGGGGGGGACAGGGAAGTTCTTC.

This clonotype was counted only a few times. A junction boundary mismatches the germline segment, possibly from a read error. The chain combines TRBV11-2 with TRBJ2-3, with 9 positions matching TRBD1. The CDR3 is 16 residues long. CDR1 and CDR2 from the germline V gene are SGHAT and FQNNGV. This CDR3 reads CASGLDVRTGVATQYF. CDR3 DNA: TGTGCCAGCGGCTTAGATGTCCGGACAGGGGTGGCTACGCAGTATTTT.

Note on this clonotype: At one end the junction does not follow the germline gene, possibly because of a read error. V usage is TRBV28 and J usage is TRBJ2-3; possibly TRBD1 or TRBD2 for D (5 bases each). Germline values: CDR1 MDHEN, CDR2 SYDVKM. The length of the CDR3 is 16 residues. The DNA of the CDR3 is TGTGCCAGCAGTTTATTAACGGGGCGTGAAGCAGACACGCAGTATTTT. Protein sequence: CASSLLTGREADTQYF.

This clonotype is medium-sized within its sample. V usage is TRBV7-3 and J usage is TRBJ1-2; TRBD1 might be the D (6 bases). The CDR3 is 11 amino acids. Looked up from germline, CDR1 is SGHTA and CDR2 is FQGTGA. The ends were cut back, 11 bases at V and 6 bases at J, with 13 bases in the middle. The CDR3 loop is CAAGTKDGYTF. DNA for the CDR3: TGTGCCGCCGGGACAAAAGATGGCTACACCTTC.

The rearrangement uses TRBV6-2 or TRBV6-3 and TRBJ2-7; no definite D call. Trimming stripped 6 bases from V and 0 bases from J, with 15 bases between. This CDR3 contains 15 residues. Germline V gene data show CDR1 as MNHEY and CDR2 as SVGEGT. The CDR3 protein is CASSTYSLYSYEQYF. The CDR3 DNA is TGTGCCAGCAGCACCTACAGCCTCTACTCCTACGAGCAGTACTTC.

By share, this clonotype ranks as medium-sized. This chain links TRBV28 with TRBJ1-4; D is undetermined. Germline V gene lookup returns CDR1 MDHEN and CDR2 SYDVKM. The CDR3 has 15 amino acids. Trimming stripped 3 bases from V and 2 bases from J, with 10 bases between. The DNA of the CDR3 is TGTGCCAGCAGTTTCCAGCCCAGCACTAATGAAAAACTGTTTTTT. Its protein product is CASSFQPSTNEKLFF.

This clonotype is medium-sized in the sample. This chain joins TRBV28 and TRBJ1-1; tentatively, D is TRBD1 (5 bases). Deletions cut 2 bases from V and 4 bases from J, with 11 bases between. The CDR3 is made up of 14 amino acids. Germline loops: CDR1 MDHEN, CDR2 SYDVKM. CDR3: CASSLGRVSTEAFF. CDR3 bases: TGTGCCAGCAGTTTAGGCAGGGTGAGCACTGAAGCTTTCTTT.

This clonotype is medium-sized by share. This rearrangement joins TRBV7-3 to TRBJ2-7; 9 bases are a match to TRBD1. CDR1 is SGHTA, CDR2 FQGTGA, per germline. The CDR3 runs to 13 residues. Trimming at V came to 3 bases and at J to 7 bases, leaving 4 bases not matched to a gene. The CDR3 loop is CASSLDRGGEQYF. The CDR3 DNA is TGTGCCAGCAGCTTGGACAGGGGCGGGGAGCAGTACTTC.

Judged by abundance, this clonotype is medium-sized. The CDR3 is CSAYVVGGGSDTQYF. In nucleotides, the CDR3 is TGCAGCGCCTACGTGGTCGGGGGAGGTTCAGATACGCAGTATTTT. The V gene is TRBV29-1, the J gene TRBJ2-3, with D tentatively TRBD2 (6 bases). The germline CDR1 and CDR2 sequences are SQVTM and ANQGSEA. V lost 7 bases, J lost 4 bases, and 21 bases lay in between. The CDR3 contains 15 residues.

This clonotype is medium-sized (0.01 to 0.1%) by share. V and J are TRBV28 and TRBJ2-5; tentative D call: TRBD2 (6 bases). V gave up 7 bases and J gave up 0 bases, with 21 bases separating them. Looked up from germline, CDR1 is MDHEN and CDR2 is SYDVKM. The CDR3 runs to 17 residues. CDR3 region: CASIRRGGDLYQETQYF. DNA for the CDR3: TGTGCCAGCATTCGGCGGGGAGGTGACTTGTACCAAGAGACCCAGTACTTC.

This clonotype is termed medium-sized (0.01 to 0.1%). This chain links TRBV20-1 with TRBJ2-2; TRBD1 agrees at 9 bases. Losses at the gene ends were 6 bases for V and 2 bases for J; bases not matched to a gene: 4. Germline lookup yields CDR1 DFQATT and CDR2 SNEGSKA (reference sequence). This CDR3 spans 14 amino acids. CDR3 DNA sequence: TGCAGTGCCCCGGGACAGGGAAACACCGGGGAGCTGTTTTTT. Amino acid sequence: CSAPGQGNTGELFF.

By share, this clonotype counts as medium-sized. The chain uses TRBV19 and TRBJ2-3; D remains unclear. The V and J ends lost 5 bases and 13 bases respectively, with 31 bases between them. CDR1 is LNHDA, CDR2 SQIVND, per germline (reference sequence). The CDR3 runs 17 residues. The DNA of the CDR3 is TGTGCCAGTAGTGGCTCCAGCCCGGGTTCAGTGAGTCGGGTCGAGTATTTT. Protein: CASSGSSPGSVSRVEYF.

By sample share, this clonotype is medium-sized. The chain joins TRBV9 to TRBJ2-3; the match to TRBD2 covers 9 bases. The V gene end was trimmed by 2 bases and the J gene end by 2 bases; junction bases not matched to a gene: 6. CDR1 is SGDLS, CDR2 YYNGEE, per germline. The CDR3 sequence is 16 residues long. The CDR3 nucleotides read TGTGCCAGCAGCGTTAGCCTAGCGGGGTTCACAGATACGCAGTATTTT. Its protein is CASSVSLAGFTDTQYF.

This clonotype qualifies as medium-sized (0.01 to 0.1%). The CDR3 nucleotides are TGTGCCAGCAGGGCCCCAGTCCCCATGGTGATAGATACGCAGTATTTT. Translated: CASRAPVPMVIDTQYF. The chain uses TRBV11-2 and TRBJ2-3; D gene ambiguous. Trimming removed 6 bases at V and 5 bases at J, with 21 bases between. In germline, CDR1 is SGHAT, CDR2 FQNNGV. The CDR3 runs to 16 residues.

The chain links TRBV6-1 to TRBJ2-3; D is undetermined. The length of the CDR3 is 17 residues. Trimming shortened V by 0 bases and J by 3 bases, and 16 bases separated the two germline ends. Germline lookup yields CDR1 MNHNS and CDR2 SASEGT. The CDR3 here is CASSEASQVAGTDTQYF. CDR3 sequence (DNA): TGTGCCAGCAGTGAAGCCTCGCAGGTCGCAGGAACAGATACGCAGTATTTT.

By share of the sample, this clonotype is medium-sized. The chain employs TRBV27 and TRBJ1-5; D gene unclear. There are 13 residues in the CDR3. V gave up 0 bases and J gave up 4 bases, with 4 bases separating them. Germline CDR1 reads MNHEY; CDR2 reads SMNVEV (reference sequence). The CDR3 DNA reads TGTGCCAGCAGTTTATCGTATAATCAGCCCCAGCATTTT. Translated, it gives CASSLSYNQPQHF.

This clonotype was counted between two and nine times. The genes are TRBV19 and TRBJ1-5; no definite D call. The ends were cut back, 6 bases at V and 0 bases at J, with 12 bases in the middle. The CDR3 has 15 amino acids. Germline assignment: CDR1 LNHDA and CDR2 SQIVND (reference sequence). CDR3 in DNA: TGTGCCAGTAGCCTTCTGGTGGATAGCAATCAGCCCCAGCATTTT. Its translation: CASSLLVDSNQPQHF.

This clonotype ranks as medium-sized. This chain's CDR3 is CASSQDRTALNQPQHF. CDR3 coding DNA: TGCGCCAGCAGCCAAGACCGGACAGCCTTGAATCAGCCCCAGCATTTT. The chain is built from TRBV4-1 and TRBJ1-5; D might be TRBD1 (6 bases). Germline V gives CDR1 MGHRA, CDR2 YSYEKL. This CDR3 is 16 amino acids long. V lost 0 bases and J 4 bases, leaving 13 bases between the germline ends.

By share, this clonotype ranks as medium-sized (0.01 to 0.1%). CDR3 coding DNA: TGTGCCAGCAGTTTGGCCAGGGATGGTAATTCACCCCTCCACTTT. Translation: CASSLARDGNSPLHF. J is TRBJ1-6 and V is TRBV28; D may be TRBD1 (5 bases). This CDR3 has 15 amino acids. Germline V gives CDR1 MDHEN, CDR2 SYDVKM. The ends were cut back, 3 bases at V and 6 bases at J, with 12 bases in the middle.

This clonotype ranks as medium-sized. For the CDR3, the DNA is TGTGCCAGCACTATCACAGGGGCTCACTACAATGAGCAGTTCTTC. Translation gives CASTITGAHYNEQFF. V is TRBV27 and J is TRBJ2-1; 7 nucleotides align to TRBD1. The V and J ends lost 7 bases and 3 bases, in that order; junction bases with no gene match: 9. The CDR3 spans 15 residues. Germline V gene data show CDR1 as MNHEY and CDR2 as SMNVEV (reference sequence).

This clonotype is deemed medium-sized. The chain links TRBV27 to TRBJ2-3, with TRBD2 matching 7 bases. The V gene end was trimmed by 0 bases and the J gene end by 1 base; junction bases not matched to a gene: 4. The CDR3 runs 16 residues. Germline values: CDR1 MNHEY, CDR2 SMNVEV (reference sequence). The CDR3 is CASSLSGRGGTDTQYF. For the CDR3, the DNA is TGTGCCAGCAGTTTATCGGGACGGGGGGGCACAGATACGCAGTATTTT.

Remarks on this clonotype: Germline is not matched at one junction end, which may reflect a read error. The chain has TRBV29-1 and TRBJ1-2; D call uncertain. The length of the CDR3 is 12 residues. Germline lookup yields CDR1 SQVTM and CDR2 ANQGSEA. The CDR3 is CSVITVDYGYTF. CDR3 DNA: TGCAGCGTGATTACAGTGGACTATGGTTACACCTTC.

This clonotype qualifies as medium-sized. V is TRBV7-2 and J is TRBJ1-1; 7 bases fit TRBD1. Germline V gene lookup returns CDR1 SGHTA and CDR2 FQGNSA. After removal of 4 bases from V and 1 base from J, the junction contained 6 bases not matched to a gene. The CDR3 runs to 15 residues. The CDR3 reads CASSSYRGPNTEAFF. CDR3 coding DNA: TGTGCCAGCAGCTCATACAGGGGCCCGAACACTGAAGCTTTCTTT.

Regarding this clonotype: This may be a read error: a much more frequent sequence differs by one nucleotide. The rearrangement uses TRBV19 and TRBJ2-2; no definite D call. V lost 8 bases, J lost 4 bases, and 11 bases lay in between. Germline V CDR1 and CDR2: LNHDA, SQIVND (reference sequence). The CDR3 runs to 13 residues. The CDR3: CASLLWSTGELFF. DNA for the CDR3: TGTGCCAGTCTCCTGTGGAGCACCGGGGAGCTGTTTTTT.

This clonotype rates as medium-sized (0.01 to 0.1%). V usage is TRBV2 and J usage is TRBJ2-5; a possible D gene is TRBD1 (5 bases). Trimming removed 2 bases at V and 2 bases at J, with 12 bases between. The CDR3 extends over 15 amino acids. The germline V gene encodes CDR1 SNHLY and CDR2 FYNNEI. The chain's CDR3 is CASSESQAEQETQYF. The CDR3 DNA sequence: TGTGCCAGCAGTGAATCACAGGCCGAACAAGAGACCCAGTACTTC. The complete variable domain, with remaining parts taken from reference TRBV2 and TRBJ2-5, reads EPEVTQTPSHQVTQMGQEVILRCVPISNHLYFYWYRQILGQKVEFLVSFYNNEISEKSEIFDDQFSVERPDGSNFTLKIRSTKLEDSAMYFCASSESQAEQETQYFGPGTRLLVL.